This entry lists 30 T cell receptor beta chains sequenced from one sample in a study of T-cell reconstitution after alpha-beta-depleted transplantation in children. TCRbeta library preparation incorporated unique molecular identifiers. Using its own MiXCR run on the PCR reads, TCRdb lists one record per CDR3 protein. The sample holds 670,000 or so distinct CDR3 sequences, around 13% seen once. The source material was PBMCs, sampled before TCRalphabeta/CD19-depleted stem cell transplant. These receptors were obtained from a girl aged 2 to 9 with congenital amegakaryocytic thrombocytopenia, due to receive a stem cell transplant.

The V call is TRBV3-1, the J call TRBJ2-5, with D unresolved. CDR1 and CDR2 from the germline V gene are LGHDT and YNNKEL (reference sequence). CDR3 length equals 15 residues. V shed 0 bases and J shed 9 bases, with 17 bases lying between them. CDR3 in amino acids: CASSQDLGAQGPQYF. Here the CDR3 DNA reads TGTGCCAGCAGCCAAGATCTTGGAGCCCAAGGGCCCCAGTACTTC.

This clonotype was counted between two and nine times. In DNA form, the CDR3 reads TGTGCTAGTGGTGACTACAGGATCACCTACGAGCAGTACTTC. Translation: CASGDYRITYEQYF. The genes are TRBV12-5 and TRBJ2-7, with D possibly called TRBD1 or TRBD2 (5 bases each). V shed 5 bases and J shed 2 bases, with 13 bases lying between them. The V gene's germline CDR1 is LGHNT and CDR2 FRNRAP. This CDR3 comprises 14 residues.

The sample holds a few counts of this clonotype. The chain joins TRBV7-8 to TRBJ2-3, with D possibly being TRBD2 (5 bases). The CDR3 extends over 16 amino acids. Germline V CDR1 and CDR2: SGHVS, FQNEAQ. Trimming shortened V by 5 bases and J by 0 bases, and 15 bases separated the two germline ends. The CDR3 region is CASSPPLRVSTDTQYF. CDR3 DNA: TGTGCCAGCAGCCCACCCCTGAGGGTCAGCACAGATACGCAGTATTTT.

This clonotype was detected only a few times. The J gene is TRBJ2-3, the V gene TRBV10-3; possible D gene TRBD2, 5 bases. V was clipped by 0 bases and J by 1 base, with 5 bases between them. This CDR3 contains 14 residues. Germline V CDR1 and CDR2: ENHRY, SYGVKD. The chain's CDR3 is CAISESSGTDTQYF. The CDR3 nucleotides are TGTGCCATCAGTGAGTCTAGCGGCACAGATACGCAGTATTTT.

This clonotype was picked up a small number of times. V and J are TRBV20-1 and TRBJ1-4, with D perhaps TRBD1 (6 bases). The germline CDR1 and CDR2 sequences are DFQATT and SNEGSKA (reference sequence). The V end was cut by 6 bases, the J end by 2 bases, with 10 bases between. The CDR3 runs 13 residues. CDR3 residues: CSARQATNEKLFF. The CDR3 DNA sequence: TGCAGTGCGAGACAGGCGACTAATGAAAAACTGTTTTTT.

This clonotype was counted between two and nine times. The chain links TRBV28 to TRBJ2-3; 9 bases align to TRBD1. This CDR3 comprises 16 residues. The J segment lost 10 bases and the V segment lost 5 bases, leaving 16 bases of the junction unmatched. The germline V gene has CDR1 MDHEN and CDR2 SYDVKM. In DNA form, the CDR3 reads TGTGCCAGCAGTCTGGACAGGGGCCGTCCAGAGGGAGCGCAGTATTTT. Translated, it gives CASSLDRGRPEGAQYF.

The rearrangement links TRBV3-1 to TRBJ2-5; 9 positions match TRBD1. With V trimmed by 4 bases and J by 9 bases, 9 bases remained unmatched. The germline CDR1 and CDR2 sequences are LGHDT and YNNKEL (reference sequence). This CDR3 has 14 residues. The CDR3 here is CASSRRDRDLAQYF. The CDR3 DNA sequence: TGTGCCAGCAGCCGCCGGGACAGGGATCTGGCCCAGTACTTC.

This chain links TRBV5-6 with TRBJ2-1; 7 bases line up with TRBD2. This CDR3 comprises 16 residues. After removal of 2 bases from V and 7 bases from J, the junction contained 12 bases not matched to a gene. CDR1 is SGHDT, CDR2 YYEEEE, per germline. CDR3 protein: CASSLMGRERSNEQFF. The CDR3 DNA is TGTGCCAGCAGCTTAATGGGGCGGGAGAGGTCGAATGAGCAGTTCTTC.

As to this clonotype: This clone may be a read error of a much larger clone one base away. V usage is TRBV12-3 or TRBV12-4 and J usage is TRBJ1-5, with D maybe TRBD1 (5 bases). This CDR3 region has 17 residues. Trimming shortened V by 4 bases and J by 5 bases, and 21 bases separated the two germline ends. The CDR3 DNA follows: TGTGCCAGCAGTTCCCGCTGGGGGGGAGCCCTGGATCAGCCCCAGCATTTT. Protein sequence: CASSSRWGGALDQPQHF.

This clonotype came up a few times. The junction differs from germline at one of its ends, possibly a read error. The V and J genes are TRBV28 and TRBJ2-7; weak D call: TRBD1 (6 bases). CDR1 is MDHEN, CDR2 SYDVKM, per germline. The length of the CDR3 is 13 residues. CDR3 in DNA: TGTGCCAGCAGTACCCCCGGGACACGTAACGGGGACTTC. Its protein is CASSTPGTRNGDF.

The gene calls are TRBV12-3 or TRBV12-4 and TRBJ2-7, with no clear D. The CDR3 loop spans 14 amino acids. The V end lost 0 bases, the J end lost 3 bases, and 9 bases lay between the germline ends. CDR3 bases: TGTGCCAGCAGTTTAGCGAGTAGTTACTACGAGCAGTACTTC. Its translation: CASSLASSYYEQYF.

This clonotype has just a few counts. The V gene is TRBV15, the J gene TRBJ2-7; no definite D call. The V gene lost 8 bases and the J gene lost 3 bases, with 14 bases spanning the gap. Per the germline V gene, CDR1 is LNHNV and CDR2 is YYDKDF (reference sequence). The length of the CDR3 is 13 residues. Written as DNA, the CDR3 is TGTGCCACCGCCGCTACGTCTAACTACGAGCAGTACTTC. Protein product: CATAATSNYEQYF.

In this sample, this clonotype turned up a few times. The genes are TRBV7-6 and TRBJ1-6; D may be TRBD1 (6 bases). Trimming pared 1 base from V and 9 bases from J, leaving 16 bases between. Germline CDR1 and CDR2: SGHVS and FNYEAQ. The CDR3 has 16 amino acids. Here the CDR3 DNA reads TGTGCCAGCAGCTTAGGAACACAGGGCGCCGGTTCACCCCTCCACTTT. Protein product: CASSLGTQGAGSPLHF.

The chain links TRBV5-1 to TRBJ2-2; perhaps TRBD1 as D (6 bases). The V and J ends lost 7 bases and 2 bases respectively, with 21 bases between them. The CDR3 runs to 17 residues. Germline loops: CDR1 SGHRS, CDR2 YFSETQ. Here the CDR3 DNA reads TGCGCCAGCGAAGCTTGGATTGGGGGCAAAAACACCGGGGAGCTGTTTTTT. This gives the protein CASEAWIGGKNTGELFF.

V usage is TRBV20-1 and J usage is TRBJ2-2; maybe TRBD1 (5 bases). Between the trimmed V and J ends, which lost 7 bases and 6 bases, there was a span of 12 bases. This CDR3 contains 12 residues. Germline V CDR1 and CDR2: DFQATT, SNEGSKA (reference sequence). CDR3 in amino acids: CSGRDSSGELFF. In DNA form, the CDR3 reads TGCAGTGGCCGCGACAGCTCCGGGGAGCTGTTTTTT.

This clonotype has at least ten counts. The gene calls are TRBV27 and TRBJ2-3; 7 bases line up with TRBD1. Germline assignment: CDR1 MNHEY and CDR2 SMNVEV (reference sequence). The CDR3 covers 15 residues. V dropped 4 bases and J dropped 0; count of bases not matched to a gene: 4. CDR3 nucleotides: TGTGCCAGCAGTTCCCCAGGGGGTAGCACAGATACGCAGTATTTT. As protein: CASSSPGGSTDTQYF.

This clonotype has just a few counts. This chain uses TRBV20-1 with TRBJ2-3; D is possibly TRBD2 (5 bases). The CDR3 contains 16 residues. The germline V gene encodes CDR1 DFQATT and CDR2 SNEGSKA (reference sequence). Trimming took 3 bases from V and 1 from J, leaving 17 bases between them. CDR3 bases: TGCAGTGCTAGTGGGATGGCGGAGGAAGGCACAGATACGCAGTATTTT. Amino acid sequence: CSASGMAEEGTDTQYF.

There are many counts of this clonotype. The CDR3: CSADRGGTNTEAFF. CDR3 coding DNA: TGCAGTGCTGACAGGGGAGGAACGAACACTGAAGCTTTCTTT. This chain uses TRBV20-1 with TRBJ1-1; 8 bases align to TRBD1. V gave up 5 bases and J gave up 1 base; unmatched junction bases: 6. From germline, CDR1 is DFQATT and CDR2 SNEGSKA (reference sequence). CDR3 length: 14 residues.

V gene TRBV20-1 combines with J gene TRBJ1-2, with D uncertain. CDR1 DFQATT and CDR2 SNEGSKA come from the germline V gene (reference sequence). The V end lost 6 bases, the J end lost 8 bases, and 19 bases lay between the germline ends. The CDR3 is 13 residues long. This CDR3 reads CSAPHLWAGGYTF. CDR3 in DNA: TGCAGTGCACCACATTTGTGGGCGGGGGGCTACACCTTC.

This clonotype was seen a handful of times. The chain carries TRBV6-5 and TRBJ2-7; D perhaps matches TRBD2 (5 bases). Per germline, CDR1 MNHEY and CDR2 SVGAGI. The CDR3 spans 14 residues. V was cut by 1 base and J by 2 bases, with 9 bases left in between. CDR3 DNA sequence: TGTGCCAGCAGTTACTACCGGGGAACCTACGAGCAGTACTTC. Protein product: CASSYYRGTYEQYF.

This clonotype was found once. At one boundary the junction diverges from the germline segment, which might be a read error. The rearrangement links TRBV30 to TRBJ2-3; 10 nucleotides align to TRBD2. This CDR3 contains 14 residues. CDR1 and CDR2 (germline): GTSNPN, SVGIG (reference sequence). Here the CDR3 DNA reads TGTGCCTGGAGTGGGACTAGCGGAGCAGATACGCTGTATTTT. Amino acids: CAWSGTSGADTLYF.

This clonotype turned up a few times. This chain links TRBV5-5 with TRBJ2-5, with D unresolved. Germline-derived CDR1 and CDR2 are SGHKS and YYEKEE (reference sequence). The CDR3 loop spans 14 amino acids. Trimming stripped 2 bases from V and 2 bases from J, with 10 bases between. The CDR3 DNA follows: TGTGCCAGCAGCTTCCTATCTGAACAAGAGACCCAGTACTTC. This translates into CASSFLSEQETQYF.

There are a few counts of this clonotype. V and J are TRBV20-1 and TRBJ2-7, with 11 bases that match TRBD2. Trimming removed 6 bases from V and 3 bases from J; junction bases left unmatched: 4. This CDR3 spans 13 amino acids. Germline CDR1 DFQATT, CDR2 SNEGSKA (reference sequence). In DNA, the CDR3 is TGCAGTGCCCAACTAGCGGGAGACTACGAGCAGTACTTC. This gives the protein CSAQLAGDYEQYF.

This chain links TRBV29-1 with TRBJ2-6, with D perhaps being TRBD1 or TRBD2 (5 bases each). The germline V gene encodes CDR1 SQVTM and CDR2 ANQGSEA. This CDR3 region has 14 residues. The germline V and J ends were trimmed by 7 bases and 4 bases, with 14 bases remaining between them. The CDR3 DNA sequence: TGCAGCGCGAGAGGGGCTCTGGGGGCCAACGTCCTGACTTTC. Translated, it gives CSARGALGANVLTF.

There are many counts of this clonotype. V gene TRBV6-2 or TRBV6-3 combines with J gene TRBJ2-3; 12 bases line up with TRBD2. The germline gives CDR1 MNHEY, CDR2 SVGEGT. V shed 4 bases, J shed 3 bases, and the junction held 5 bases outside the gene matches. The CDR3 contains 16 residues. The CDR3, as DNA: TGTGCCAGCAGTTCCGGTACTAGCGGGAGGACAGATACGCAGTATTTT. Translated, it gives CASSSGTSGRTDTQYF.

This clonotype was counted ten times or more. CDR3 in DNA: TGTGCCAGCAGTCCTGGACAGTTGAACACTGAAGCTTTCTTT. This encodes CASSPGQLNTEAFF. The chain uses TRBV18 and TRBJ1-1; tentatively, D is TRBD1 (6 bases). V was clipped by 8 bases and J by 0 bases, with 13 bases between them. Germline loops: CDR1 KGHSH, CDR2 LQKENI. The CDR3 is 14 amino acids.

The sample holds many counts of this clonotype. This chain joins TRBV12-3 or TRBV12-4 and TRBJ2-5; D unresolved. With 3 bases removed from V and 4 bases from J, the gap between germline ends came to 9 bases. CDR3 size: 13 residues. For the CDR3, the DNA is TGTGCCAGCAGTTTCGCAGAGTCAGAGACCCAGTACTTC. Translation gives CASSFAESETQYF.

V usage is TRBV29-1 and J usage is TRBJ2-3; 9 bases line up with TRBD2. The CDR3 loop spans 14 amino acids. With V trimmed by 7 bases and J by 4 bases, 9 bases remained unmatched. Germline loops: CDR1 SQVTM, CDR2 ANQGSEA. The CDR3 nucleotides read TGCAGCGCGGGAGGCGGGAGGGCCGCAGATACGCAGTATTTT. This encodes CSAGGGRAADTQYF.

The rearrangement uses TRBV30 and TRBJ1-1; 11 nucleotides align to TRBD1. Losses at the gene ends were 8 bases for V and 7 bases for J; bases not matched to a gene: 12. CDR1 GTSNPN and CDR2 SVGIG come from the germline V gene (reference sequence). The CDR3 covers 14 residues. The CDR3 here is CAAEPGQGGYEAFF. DNA of the CDR3: TGTGCCGCTGAACCGGGACAGGGGGGGTATGAAGCTTTCTTT. Full variable domain (rest looked up from reference TRBV30 and TRBJ1-1): SQTIHQWPATLVQPVGSPLSLECTVEGTSNPNLYWYRQAAGRGLQLLFYSVGIGQISSEVPQNLSASRPQDRQFILSSKKLLLSDSGFYLCAAEPGQGGYEAFFGQGTRLTVV.

There are many counts of this clonotype. The chain carries TRBV7-2 and TRBJ2-3; 7 nucleotides line up with TRBD1. The CDR3 has 14 residues. J gave up 0 bases and V 6 bases, and 3 bases lay outside the gene matches. Germline V CDR1 and CDR2: SGHTA, FQGNSA. CDR3 sequence reads: CASRPTGSTDTQYF. DNA of the CDR3: TGTGCCAGCAGACCGACAGGGAGCACAGATACGCAGTATTTT.